This note documents a single T cell receptor beta chain sequence. Antigen specificity is unknown. The assay was immunoSEQ multiplex PCR, and TCRdb's table has in-frame clones only and misses some. The table has 100,000 to 150,000 clones, 85% to 90% seen once; the top ten hold 20% to 25%. This sample stems from a study of T cell responses to AZD1222 COVID-19 vaccine. For the study at large: Second doses were pooled across both intervals (about 4 or about 12 weeks). Study-level findings and limits: Only six AZD1222 recipients tested seropositive at baseline. Donors were mostly white British, more females; clonal diversity possibly underestimated.

V was shortened by 5 bases and J by 6 bases, with 16 bases between the two germline ends. The CDR3 is 14 residues long. Germline V gene lookup returns CDR1 SQVTM and CDR2 ANQGSEA. This sequence originates from an adult in good health. The starting material was peripheral blood, obtained on day 0 of AZD1222 vaccination. V usage is TRBV29-1 and J usage is TRBJ2-2; TRBD2 is a possible D gene (6 bases). The DNA of the CDR3 is TGCAGCGTTATGGGAGGTTCTCTGTCCGGGGAGCTGTTTTTT. Translated, it gives CSVMGGSLSGELFF.